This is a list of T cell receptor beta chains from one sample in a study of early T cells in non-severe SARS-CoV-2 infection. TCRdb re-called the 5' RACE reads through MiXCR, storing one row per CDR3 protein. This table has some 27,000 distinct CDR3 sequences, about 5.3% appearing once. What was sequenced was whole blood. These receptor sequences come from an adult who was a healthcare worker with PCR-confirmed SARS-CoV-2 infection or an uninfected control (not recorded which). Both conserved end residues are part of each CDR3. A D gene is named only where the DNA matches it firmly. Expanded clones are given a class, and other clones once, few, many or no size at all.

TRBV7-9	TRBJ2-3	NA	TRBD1	CASSLGQGTDTQYF	TGTGCCAGCAGCTTAGGACAGGGGACAGATACGCAGTATTTT
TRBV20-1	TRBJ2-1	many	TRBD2	CSARELAGVSYNEQFF	TGCAGTGCTAGAGAACTAGCGGGCGTATCCTACAATGAGCAGTTCTTC
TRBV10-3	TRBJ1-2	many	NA	CAISAGRGYGYTF	TGTGCCATCAGTGCGGGAAGGGGCTATGGCTACACCTTC
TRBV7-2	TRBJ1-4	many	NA	CASSLEEGQKLFF	TGTGCCAGCAGCTTAGAGGAGGGACAAAAACTGTTTTTT
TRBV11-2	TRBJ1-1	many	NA	CASSTDGWAEAFF	TGTGCCAGCAGCACAGATGGTTGGGCTGAAGCTTTCTTT
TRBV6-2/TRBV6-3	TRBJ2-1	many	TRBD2	CASRARAGVYNEQFF	TGTGCCAGCAGAGCGAGAGCGGGAGTCTACAATGAGCAGTTCTTC
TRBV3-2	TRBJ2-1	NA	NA	CASSQDRVHEQFF	TGTGCCAGCAGCCAAGACAGGGTCCATGAGCAGTTCTTC
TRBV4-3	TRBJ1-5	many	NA	CASSQERTNQPQHF	TGCGCCAGCAGCCAAGAACGGACGAATCAGCCCCAGCATTTT
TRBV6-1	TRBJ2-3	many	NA	CASRPPRVGYTDTQYF	TGTGCCAGCAGGCCCCCCCGGGTTGGCTACACAGATACGCAGTATTTT
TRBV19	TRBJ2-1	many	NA	CASSKIPISSYNEQFF	TGTGCCAGTAGTAAGATCCCCATTAGCTCCTACAATGAGCAGTTCTTC
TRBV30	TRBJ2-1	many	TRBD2	CAWASGSLSNEQFF	TGTGCCTGGGCTAGCGGGAGTTTGAGCAATGAGCAGTTCTTC
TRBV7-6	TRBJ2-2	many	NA	CASSLRQSTGELFF	TGTGCCAGCAGCTTAAGACAGAGCACCGGGGAGCTGTTTTTT
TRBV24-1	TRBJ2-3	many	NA	CATSDSFRQLTDTQYF	TGTGCCACCAGTGATTCTTTTCGACAGCTCACAGATACGCAGTATTTT
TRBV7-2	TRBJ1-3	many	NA	CASSLGAQGRNTIYF	TGTGCCAGCAGCTTAGGTGCGCAGGGGAGAAACACCATATATTTT
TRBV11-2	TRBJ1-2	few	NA	CASSPLGYYGYTF	TGTGCCAGCAGCCCGCTAGGGTACTATGGCTACACCTTC
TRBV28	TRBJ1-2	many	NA	CASSFPGQGTGYTF	TGTGCCAGCAGTTTCCCTGGCCAGGGGACCGGCTACACCTTC
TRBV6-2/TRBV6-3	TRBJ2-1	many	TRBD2	CASSPTRTSRHEQFF	TGTGCCAGCAGTCCCACCCGGACTAGTAGACATGAGCAGTTCTTC
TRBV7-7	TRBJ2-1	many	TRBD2	CASSFVPPETSGSPFYNEQFF	TGTGCTAGCAGCTTTGTACCCCCGGAGACTAGCGGGAGTCCATTCTACAATGAGCAGTTCTTC
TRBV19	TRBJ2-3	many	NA	CASSIALPSDTQYF	TGTGCCAGTAGTATAGCCCTTCCTTCAGATACGCAGTATTTT
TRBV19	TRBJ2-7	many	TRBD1	CASSIGGGMNEQYF	TGTGCCAGTAGTATAGGAGGGGGCATGAACGAGCAGTACTTC
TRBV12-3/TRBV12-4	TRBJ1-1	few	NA	CASIPFWTSPAFF	TGTGCCAGCATCCCCTTTTGGACCTCTCCCGCTTTCTTT
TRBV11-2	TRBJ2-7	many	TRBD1	CASSLDWTGGEQYF	TGTGCCAGCAGCTTAGATTGGACAGGGGGCGAGCAGTACTTC
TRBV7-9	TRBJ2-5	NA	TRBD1	CASSLRGGKKYQETQYF	TGTGCCAGCAGCTTAAGAGGGGGCAAGAAGTACCAAGAGACCCAGTACTTC
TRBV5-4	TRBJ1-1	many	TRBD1	CASSQWTGARTEAFF	TGTGCCAGCAGCCAGTGGACAGGGGCAAGGACTGAAGCTTTCTTT
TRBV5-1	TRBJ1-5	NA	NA	CASSLGTNSNQPQHF	TGCGCCAGCAGCTTGGGGACAAATAGCAATCAGCCCCAGCATTTT
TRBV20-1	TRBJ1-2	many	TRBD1	CSAQDRGRLSYTF	TGCAGTGCTCAAGACAGGGGGCGATTGAGCTACACCTTC
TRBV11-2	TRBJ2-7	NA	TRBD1	CASGERSRGREQYF	TGTGCCAGCGGAGAGCGCAGCAGGGGGCGGGAGCAGTACTTC
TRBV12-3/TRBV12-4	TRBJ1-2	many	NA	CASSLLLGRGGYGYTF	TGTGCCAGCAGTTTACTACTGGGTCGCGGAGGCTATGGCTACACCTTC
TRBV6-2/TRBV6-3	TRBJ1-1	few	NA	CASSRTISGTEAFF	TGTGCCAGCAGTCGTACTATCAGTGGCACTGAAGCTTTCTTT
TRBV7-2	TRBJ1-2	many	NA	CASSLTREGAYGYTF	TGTGCCAGCAGCTTAACCCGAGAAGGGGCCTATGGCTACACCTTC
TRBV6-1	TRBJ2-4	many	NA	CASSELSSLAKNIQYF	TGTGCCAGCAGTGAACTCAGCTCCTTAGCCAAAAACATTCAGTACTTC
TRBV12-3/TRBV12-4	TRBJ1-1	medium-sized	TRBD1	CASSVQGARTEAFF	TGTGCCAGCAGTGTACAGGGGGCGCGTACTGAAGCTTTCTTT
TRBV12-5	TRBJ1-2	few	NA	CASGPPTGLYGYTF	TGTGCTAGTGGCCCCCCGACGGGTTTGTATGGCTACACCTTC
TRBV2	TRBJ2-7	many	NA	CASVVTYEQYF	TGTGCCAGCGTAGTCACGTACGAGCAGTACTTC
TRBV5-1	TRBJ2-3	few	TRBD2	CASSLGTSGVADTQYF	TGCGCCAGCAGCTTGGGAACTAGCGGAGTGGCAGATACGCAGTATTTT
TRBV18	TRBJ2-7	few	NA	CASSPPSASSYEQYF	TGTGCCAGCTCACCACCTAGCGCCTCCTCCTACGAGCAGTACTTC
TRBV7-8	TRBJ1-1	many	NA	CASSLGARANTEAFF	TGTGCCAGCAGCTTAGGTGCCAGAGCGAACACTGAAGCTTTCTTT
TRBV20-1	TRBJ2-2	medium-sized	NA	CSARHYTGELFF	TGCAGTGCTAGACATTACACCGGGGAGCTGTTTTTT
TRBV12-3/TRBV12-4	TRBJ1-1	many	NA	CASSFGGANTEAFF	TGTGCCAGCAGTTTCGGGGGCGCGAACACTGAAGCTTTCTTT
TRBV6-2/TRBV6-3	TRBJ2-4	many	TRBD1	CASSYSRGLAKNIQYF	TGTGCCAGCAGTTACTCGAGGGGGCTAGCCAAAAACATTCAGTACTTC